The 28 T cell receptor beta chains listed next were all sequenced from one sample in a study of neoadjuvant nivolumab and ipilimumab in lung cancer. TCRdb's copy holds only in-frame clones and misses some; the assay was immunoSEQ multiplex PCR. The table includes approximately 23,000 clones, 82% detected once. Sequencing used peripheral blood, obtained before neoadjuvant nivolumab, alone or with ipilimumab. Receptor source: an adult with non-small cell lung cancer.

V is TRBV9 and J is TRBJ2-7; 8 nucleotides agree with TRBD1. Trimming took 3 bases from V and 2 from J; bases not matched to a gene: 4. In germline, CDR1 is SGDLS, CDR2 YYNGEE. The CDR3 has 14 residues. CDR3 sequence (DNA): TGTGCCAGCAGCGCCGGGACAGGCCCCTACGAGCAGTACTTC. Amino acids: CASSAGTGPYEQYF.

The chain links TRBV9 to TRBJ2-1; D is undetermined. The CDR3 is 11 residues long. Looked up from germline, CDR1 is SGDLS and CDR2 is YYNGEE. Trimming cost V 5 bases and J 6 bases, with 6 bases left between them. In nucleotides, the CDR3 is TGTGCCAGCAGTTACCGCAATGAGCAGTTCTTC. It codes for CASSYRNEQFF.

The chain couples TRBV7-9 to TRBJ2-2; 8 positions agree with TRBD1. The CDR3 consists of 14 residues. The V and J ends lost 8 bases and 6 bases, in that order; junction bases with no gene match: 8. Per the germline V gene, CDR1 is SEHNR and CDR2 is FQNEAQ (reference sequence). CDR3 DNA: TGTGCCAGCCAAGCAGGGGGCTTTGCCGGGGAGCTGTTTTTT. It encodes CASQAGGFAGELFF.

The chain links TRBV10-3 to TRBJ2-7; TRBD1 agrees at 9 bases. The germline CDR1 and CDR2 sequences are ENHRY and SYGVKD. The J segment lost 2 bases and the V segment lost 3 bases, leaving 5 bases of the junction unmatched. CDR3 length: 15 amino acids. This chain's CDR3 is CAISEGTGPPYEQYF. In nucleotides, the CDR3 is TGTGCCATCAGTGAAGGGACAGGGCCCCCCTACGAGCAGTACTTC.

The CDR3 is CASSRGVADNTDTQYF. The CDR3, as DNA: TGCGCCAGCAGCCGGGGGGTAGCGGATAACACAGATACGCAGTATTTT. The gene calls are TRBV5-1 and TRBJ2-3, with TRBD2 matching over 7 bases. With 4 bases clipped from V and 2 bases from J, the junction kept 10 bases outside the gene matches. The CDR3 runs 16 residues. Germline V gene sequence: CDR1 SGHRS, CDR2 YFSETQ.

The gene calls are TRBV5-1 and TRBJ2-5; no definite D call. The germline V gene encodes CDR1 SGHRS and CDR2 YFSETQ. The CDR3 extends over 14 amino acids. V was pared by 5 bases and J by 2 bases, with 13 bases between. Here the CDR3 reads CASSWLPDQETQYF. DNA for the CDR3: TGCGCCAGCAGTTGGTTACCGGATCAAGAGACCCAGTACTTC.

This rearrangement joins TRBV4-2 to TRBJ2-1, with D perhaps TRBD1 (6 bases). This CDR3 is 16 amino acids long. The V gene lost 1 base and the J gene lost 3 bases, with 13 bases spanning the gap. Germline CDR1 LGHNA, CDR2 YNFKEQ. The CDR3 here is CASSQGTATNYNEQFF. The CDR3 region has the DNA TGTGCCAGCAGCCAAGGGACAGCCACGAACTACAATGAGCAGTTCTTC.

CDR3 nucleotide sequence: TGTGCCAGCAGCTTAGGTTCTAGCGGGCGCTCCTACGAGCAGTACTTC. It is translated as CASSLGSSGRSYEQYF. The J gene is TRBJ2-7, the V gene TRBV11-2; 8 bases are a match to TRBD2. In germline, CDR1 is SGHAT, CDR2 FQNNGV. J was trimmed by 0 bases and V by 1 base; bases with no gene match: 5. The CDR3 length is 16 residues. The full variable domain, with the rest looked up from reference TRBV11-2 and TRBJ2-7, is EAGVAQSPRYKIIEKRQSVAFWCNPISGHATLYWYQQILGQGPKLLIQFQNNGVVDDSQLPKDRFSAERLKGVDSTLKIQPAKLEDSAVYLCASSLGSSGRSYEQYFGPGTRLTVT.

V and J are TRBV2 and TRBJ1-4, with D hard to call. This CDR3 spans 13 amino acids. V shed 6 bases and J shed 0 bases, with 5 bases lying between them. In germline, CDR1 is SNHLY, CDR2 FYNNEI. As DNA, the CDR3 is TGTGCCAGCAGACTTACAACTAATGAAAAACTGTTTTTT. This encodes CASRLTTNEKLFF.

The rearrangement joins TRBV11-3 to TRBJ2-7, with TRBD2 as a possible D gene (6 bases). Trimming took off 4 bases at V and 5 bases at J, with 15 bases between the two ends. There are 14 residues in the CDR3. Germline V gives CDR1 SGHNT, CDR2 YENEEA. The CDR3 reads CASSSPGGRNEQYF. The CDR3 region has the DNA TGTGCCAGCAGCTCGCCCGGTGGGAGGAACGAGCAGTACTTC. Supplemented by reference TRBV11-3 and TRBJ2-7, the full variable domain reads EAGVVQSPRYKIIEKKQPVAFWCNPISGHNTLYWYLQNLGQGPELLIRYENEEAVDDSQLPKDRFSAERLKGVDSTLKIQPAELGDSAVYLCASSSPGGRNEQYFGPGTRLTVT.

The DNA of the CDR3 is TGCAGTGCTCCCGACCTAGGAGCAGCTTTCTTT. It specifies CSAPDLGAAFF. J is TRBJ1-1 and V is TRBV20-1; D is uncertain. Germline values: CDR1 DFQATT, CDR2 SNEGSKA (reference sequence). The germline V and J ends were trimmed by 5 bases and 10 bases, with 14 bases remaining between them. The CDR3 covers 11 residues.

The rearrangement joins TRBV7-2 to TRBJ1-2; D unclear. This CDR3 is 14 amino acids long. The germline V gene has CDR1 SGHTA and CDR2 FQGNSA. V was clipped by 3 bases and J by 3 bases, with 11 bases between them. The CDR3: CASSFELDDYGYTF. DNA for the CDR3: TGTGCCAGCAGCTTCGAACTAGACGACTATGGCTACACCTTC.

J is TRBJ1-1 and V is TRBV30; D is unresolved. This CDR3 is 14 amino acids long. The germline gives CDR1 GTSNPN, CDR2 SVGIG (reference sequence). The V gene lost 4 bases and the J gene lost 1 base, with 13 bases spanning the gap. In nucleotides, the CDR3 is TGTGCCTGGAACGCGGCTATTCGGAACACTGAAGCTTTCTTT. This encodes CAWNAAIRNTEAFF.

CDR3 sequence reads: CASSQERFYGETQYF. CDR3 nucleotide sequence: TGTGCCAGCAGCCAAGAGAGATTCTATGGAGAGACCCAGTACTTC. The gene calls are TRBV14 and TRBJ2-5; the D is unclear. V was pared by 0 bases and J by 4 bases, with 12 bases between. Germline V gives CDR1 SGHDN, CDR2 FVKESK. The length of the CDR3 is 15 residues. The full variable domain, completed using reference TRBV14 and TRBJ2-5, is EAGVTQFPSHSVIEKGQTVTLRCDPISGHDNLYWYRRVMGKEIKFLLHFVKESKQDESGMPNNRFLAERTGGTYSTLKVQPAELEDSGVYFCASSQERFYGETQYFGPGTRLLVL.

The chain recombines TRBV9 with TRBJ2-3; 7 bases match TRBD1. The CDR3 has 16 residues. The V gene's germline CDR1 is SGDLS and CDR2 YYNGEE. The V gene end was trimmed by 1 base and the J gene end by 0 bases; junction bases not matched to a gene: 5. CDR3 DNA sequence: TGTGCCAGCAGCGTATTACGACAGGGAAGCACAGATACGCAGTATTTT. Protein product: CASSVLRQGSTDTQYF.

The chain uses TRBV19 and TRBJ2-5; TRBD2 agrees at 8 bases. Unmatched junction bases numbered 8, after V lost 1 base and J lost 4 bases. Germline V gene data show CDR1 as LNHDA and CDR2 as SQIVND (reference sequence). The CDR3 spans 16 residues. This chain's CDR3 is CASSIGGTSGRETQYF. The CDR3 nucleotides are TGTGCCAGTAGTATAGGCGGGACTAGTGGGCGAGAGACCCAGTACTTC.

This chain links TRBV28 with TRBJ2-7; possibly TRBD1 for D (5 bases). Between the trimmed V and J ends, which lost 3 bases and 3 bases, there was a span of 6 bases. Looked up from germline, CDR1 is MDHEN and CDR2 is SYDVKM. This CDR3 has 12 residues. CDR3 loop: CASSLQGYEQYF. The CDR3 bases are TGTGCCAGCAGTTTGCAGGGCTACGAGCAGTACTTC.

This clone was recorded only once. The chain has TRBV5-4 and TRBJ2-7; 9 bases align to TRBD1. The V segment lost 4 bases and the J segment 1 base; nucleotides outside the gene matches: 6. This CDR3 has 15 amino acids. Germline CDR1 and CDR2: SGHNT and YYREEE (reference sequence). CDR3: CASSPGQGSSYEQYF. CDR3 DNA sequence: TGTGCCAGCAGCCCGGGACAGGGATCATCCTACGAGCAGTACTTC.

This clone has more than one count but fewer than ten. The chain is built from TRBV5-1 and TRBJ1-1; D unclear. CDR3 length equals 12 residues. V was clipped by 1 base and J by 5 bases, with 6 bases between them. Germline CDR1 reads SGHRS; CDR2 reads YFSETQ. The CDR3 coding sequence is TGCGCCAGCAGCTTGTCCACGACTGAAGCTTTCTTT. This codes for CASSLSTTEAFF.

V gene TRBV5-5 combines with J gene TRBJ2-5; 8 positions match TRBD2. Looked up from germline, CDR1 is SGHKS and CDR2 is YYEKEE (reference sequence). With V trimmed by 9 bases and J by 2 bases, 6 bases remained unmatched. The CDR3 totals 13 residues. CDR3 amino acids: CATQRERQETQYF. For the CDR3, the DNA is TGTGCCACCCAGCGGGAGAGGCAAGAGACCCAGTACTTC.

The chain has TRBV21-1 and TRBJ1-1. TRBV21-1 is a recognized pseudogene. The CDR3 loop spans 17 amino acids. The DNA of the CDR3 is TGTGCCAGCAGCAAAGATGACCGCCGTACCGCAAACACTGAAGCTTTCTTT. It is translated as CASSKDDRRTANTEAFF.

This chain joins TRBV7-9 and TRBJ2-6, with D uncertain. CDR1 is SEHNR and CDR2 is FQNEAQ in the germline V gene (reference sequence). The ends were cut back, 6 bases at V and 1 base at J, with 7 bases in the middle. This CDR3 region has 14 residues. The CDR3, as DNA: TGTGCCAGCAGTCCCCTTTCTGGGGCCAACGTCCTGACTTTC. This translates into CASSPLSGANVLTF.

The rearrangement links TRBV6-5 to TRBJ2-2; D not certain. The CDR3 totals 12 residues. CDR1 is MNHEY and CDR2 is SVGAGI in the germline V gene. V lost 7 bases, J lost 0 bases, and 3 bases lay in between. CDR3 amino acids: CASNSNTGELFF. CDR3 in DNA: TGTGCCAGCAACTCGAACACCGGGGAGCTGTTTTTT.

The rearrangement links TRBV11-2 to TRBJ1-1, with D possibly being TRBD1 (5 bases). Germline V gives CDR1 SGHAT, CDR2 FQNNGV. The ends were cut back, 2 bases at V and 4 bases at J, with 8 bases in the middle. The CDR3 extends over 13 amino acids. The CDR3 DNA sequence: TGTGCCAGCAGCTTACAGGGTGCCACTGAAGCTTTCTTT. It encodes CASSLQGATEAFF.

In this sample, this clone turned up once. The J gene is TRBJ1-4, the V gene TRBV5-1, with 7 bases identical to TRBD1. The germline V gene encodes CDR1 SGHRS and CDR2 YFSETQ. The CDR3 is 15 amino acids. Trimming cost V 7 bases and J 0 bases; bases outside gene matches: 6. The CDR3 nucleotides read TGCGCCAGCGGACGGACAGGAGCAACTAATGAAAAACTGTTTTTT. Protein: CASGRTGATNEKLFF. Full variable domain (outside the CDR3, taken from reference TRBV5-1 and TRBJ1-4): KAGVTQTPRYLIKTRGQQVTLSCSPISGHRSVSWYQQTPGQGLQFLFEYFSETQRNKGNFPGRFSGRQFSNSRSEMNVSTLELGDSALYLCASGRTGATNEKLFFGSGTQLSVL.

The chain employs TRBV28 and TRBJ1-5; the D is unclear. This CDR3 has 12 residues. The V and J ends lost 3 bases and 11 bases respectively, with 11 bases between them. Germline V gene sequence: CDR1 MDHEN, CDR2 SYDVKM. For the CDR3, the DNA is TGTGCCAGCAGTTTGCCTGGTATAGCCCAGCATTTT. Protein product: CASSLPGIAQHF.

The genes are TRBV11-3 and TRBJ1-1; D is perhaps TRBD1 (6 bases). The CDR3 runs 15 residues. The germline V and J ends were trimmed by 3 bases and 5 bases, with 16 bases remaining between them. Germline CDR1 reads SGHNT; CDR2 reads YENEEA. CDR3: CASSFSGVGGTEAFF. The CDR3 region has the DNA TGTGCCAGCAGCTTCTCAGGGGTGGGGGGTACTGAAGCTTTCTTT.

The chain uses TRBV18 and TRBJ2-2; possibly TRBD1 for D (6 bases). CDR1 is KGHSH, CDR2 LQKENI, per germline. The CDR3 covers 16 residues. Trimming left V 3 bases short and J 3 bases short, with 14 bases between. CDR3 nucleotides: TGTGCCAGCTCACCGGTGGACAGAACTTACACCGGGGAGCTGTTTTTT. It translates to CASSPVDRTYTGELFF.